This passage covers 23 T cell receptor beta chains from one sample sequenced in a study of T cell repertoires in cytomegalovirus infection. TCRdb redid the calling of the reads with MiXCR, one entry per CDR3 protein. The table has about 490,000 distinct CDR3 sequences, more than 15% seen once. The sequenced sample consisted of CD8+ T cells from PBMCs. These receptors came from a human donor in good health (CMV status not recorded). Some clones in this sample may be carry-over from other donors' samples.

Ten or more counts support this clonotype. J is TRBJ1-5 and V is TRBV7-9, with D hard to call. V lost 3 bases to trimming and J lost 4 bases, with 4 bases between them. CDR1 SEHNR and CDR2 FQNEAQ come from the germline V gene (reference sequence). This CDR3 contains 12 residues. The CDR3 is CASSFDNQPQHF. For the CDR3, the DNA is TGTGCCAGCAGCTTCGATAATCAGCCCCAGCATTTT.

This clonotype was observed at least ten times. This chain uses TRBV12-3 or TRBV12-4 with TRBJ2-3; 13 bases map to TRBD2. There are 17 residues in the CDR3. Germline trimming cut 5 bases from V and 2 bases from J; bases unmatched to any gene: 7. CDR3: CASSGGLAGELTDTQYF. DNA for the CDR3: TGTGCCAGCAGTGGTGGACTAGCGGGGGAACTCACAGATACGCAGTATTTT.

This clonotype was seen repeatedly, ten times or more. The V and J genes are TRBV7-3 and TRBJ2-1; 8 positions match TRBD2. Looked up from germline, CDR1 is SGHTA and CDR2 is FQGTGA. This CDR3 has 14 amino acids. J gave up 5 bases and V 5 bases, and 5 bases lay outside the gene matches. In nucleotides, the CDR3 is TGTGCCAGCAGCCCGGGGGGGCTCCACAATGAGCAGTTCTTC. This gives the protein CASSPGGLHNEQFF.

The V and J genes are TRBV2 and TRBJ2-3, with 9 bases aligning to TRBD2. The CDR3 length is 15 residues. The trim removed 6 bases at V and 2 bases at J, leaving 6 bases unmatched. Germline CDR1 is SNHLY and CDR2 is FYNNEI. The DNA for the CDR3 is TGTGCCAGCAGAGCGACTAGCGGAACCACAGATACGCAGTATTTT. Residues: CASRATSGTTDTQYF.

This clonotype has just a few counts. This sequence joins TRBV19 and TRBJ1-5; D is perhaps TRBD1 (5 bases). With 2 bases removed from V and 2 bases from J, the gap between germline ends came to 7 bases. This CDR3 is built from 14 residues. The germline CDR1 and CDR2 sequences are LNHDA and SQIVND (reference sequence). CDR3 sequence: CASSILGGNQPQHF. In nucleotides, the CDR3 is TGTGCCAGTAGTATACTGGGGGGCAATCAGCCCCAGCATTTT.

A remark on this clonotype: Since the CDR3 does not end with the conserved phenylalanine or tryptophan, this likely comes from a read error. The V call is TRBV27, the J call TRBJ2-7; a weak D match, TRBD2 (5 bases). The V gene lost 0 bases and the J gene lost 3 bases, with 9 bases spanning the gap. CDR3 length equals 14 residues. CDR1 and CDR2 from the germline V gene are MNHEY and SMNVEV (reference sequence). This CDR3 is CASSLSNSVYEQYL. The CDR3 DNA follows: TGTGCCAGCAGTTTATCAAATAGCGTCTACGAGCAGTACTTA.

The chain employs TRBV27 and TRBJ2-1; 7 nucleotides align to TRBD2. The J segment lost 8 bases and the V segment lost 6 bases, leaving 10 bases of the junction unmatched. Per germline, CDR1 MNHEY and CDR2 SMNVEV (reference sequence). There are 14 residues in the CDR3. The CDR3 reads CASRLPGGGYEQFF. The CDR3 nucleotides read TGTGCCAGCAGACTTCCGGGAGGAGGCTATGAGCAGTTCTTC.

The V call is TRBV28, the J call TRBJ2-7, with D maybe TRBD1 (5 bases). V was clipped by 3 bases and J by 0 bases, with 15 bases between them. The CDR3 spans 16 residues. The germline V gene encodes CDR1 MDHEN and CDR2 SYDVKM. This CDR3 reads CASSFALQASSYEQYF. CDR3 bases: TGTGCCAGCAGTTTTGCCCTACAGGCGAGCTCCTACGAGCAGTACTTC.

Comments on this clonotype: This could be a read error, since a much larger clone is one nucleotide away. The chain combines TRBV5-1 with TRBJ2-7, with 7 bases fitting TRBD1. This CDR3 has 13 amino acids. V lost 4 bases to trimming and J lost 1 base; unmatched junction nucleotides: 2. From germline, CDR1 is SGHRS and CDR2 YFSETQ. Written as DNA, the CDR3 is TGCGCCAGCAGCGGGACAGCATCCTACGAGCAGTACTTC. Translation gives CASSGTASYEQYF.

The CDR3 here is CASSPPAFGEQYF. CDR3 in DNA: TGCGCCAGCAGCCCTCCTGCATTCGGCGAGCAGTACTTC. J is TRBJ2-7 and V is TRBV4-1; D is undetermined. V lost 4 bases to trimming and J lost 6 bases, with 13 bases between them. The germline V gene has CDR1 MGHRA and CDR2 YSYEKL. This CDR3 has 13 residues.

This clonotype was counted between two and nine times. This chain uses TRBV9 with TRBJ1-2; D is possibly TRBD1 (6 bases). V dropped 3 bases and J dropped 3 bases, with 12 bases sitting between them. This CDR3 spans 14 amino acids. The germline gives CDR1 SGDLS, CDR2 YYNGEE. In DNA form, the CDR3 reads TGTGCCAGCAGCGCCTCAGGGGCCGACTATGGCTACACCTTC. Translating it yields CASSASGADYGYTF.

This rearrangement joins TRBV27 to TRBJ1-1; the D gene is possibly TRBD1 (5 bases). The CDR3 spans 14 residues. The germline gives CDR1 MNHEY, CDR2 SMNVEV (reference sequence). The ends were cut back, 8 bases at V and 0 bases at J, with 13 bases in the middle. CDR3 bases: TGTGCCAGCTCCACGGGGGTCATGAACACTGAAGCTTTCTTT. This codes for CASSTGVMNTEAFF.

This clonotype was seen at least ten times. This chain uses TRBV7-2 with TRBJ2-2; D might be TRBD1 (5 bases). The CDR3 loop spans 15 amino acids. V was clipped by 2 bases and J by 4 bases, with 11 bases between them. The germline V gene has CDR1 SGHTA and CDR2 FQGNSA. For the CDR3, the DNA is TGTGCCAGCAGCTTAAGGGGCTGGAGCACCGGGGAGCTGTTTTTT. Translating gives CASSLRGWSTGELFF.

This clonotype was counted many times. V gene TRBV27 combines with J gene TRBJ1-6; the D is unclear. The germline V gene encodes CDR1 MNHEY and CDR2 SMNVEV (reference sequence). The V end lost 2 bases, the J end lost 0 bases, and 5 bases lay between the germline ends. The CDR3 totals 15 residues. The CDR3 region is CASSLRSSYNSPLHF. The CDR3 nucleotides read TGTGCCAGCAGTTTACGGAGCTCCTATAATTCACCCCTCCACTTT.

In this sample, this clonotype turned up a few times. The V call is TRBV19, the J call TRBJ2-2, with TRBD1 matching 12 bases. Looked up from germline, CDR1 is LNHDA and CDR2 is SQIVND (reference sequence). Unmatched junction bases numbered 5, after V lost 6 bases and J lost 6 bases. The length of the CDR3 is 15 residues. The CDR3 spells CASSRDRGLPGELFF. The CDR3 region has the DNA TGTGCCAGTAGCCGGGACAGGGGGCTTCCCGGGGAGCTGTTTTTT.

This clonotype appeared a few times. The chain links TRBV28 to TRBJ2-1; D unclear. V shed 7 bases and J shed 6 bases, with 16 bases lying between them. Germline V gene sequence: CDR1 MDHEN, CDR2 SYDVKM. The CDR3 contains 14 residues. The CDR3 region is CASTPLVGSNEQFF. The CDR3, as DNA: TGTGCCAGCACCCCCCTTGTGGGGTCCAATGAGCAGTTCTTC.

The rearrangement joins TRBV27 to TRBJ2-7; 7 positions agree with TRBD1. This CDR3 spans 18 amino acids. After removal of 7 bases from V and 5 bases from J, the junction contained 23 bases not matched to a gene. From germline, CDR1 is MNHEY and CDR2 SMNVEV (reference sequence). Here the CDR3 reads CASTSPLSGTVGIHEQYF. CDR3 in DNA: TGTGCCAGCACCTCCCCTCTCTCCGGGACAGTCGGAATCCACGAGCAGTACTTC.

This rearrangement joins TRBV24-1 to TRBJ2-1; either TRBD1 or TRBD2 may supply D (5 bases each). The CDR3 is made up of 16 amino acids. V lost 0 bases, J lost 8 bases, and 16 bases lay in between. CDR1 is KGHDR and CDR2 is SFDVKD in the germline V gene. The CDR3 loop reads CATSDLQGTSYYEQFF. Written as DNA, the CDR3 is TGTGCCACCAGTGATTTGCAAGGGACGAGTTACTATGAGCAGTTCTTC.

The V and J genes are TRBV2 and TRBJ1-4, with D possibly being TRBD1 (5 bases). Germline values: CDR1 SNHLY, CDR2 FYNNEI. Trimming took off 3 bases at V and 6 bases at J, with 17 bases between the two ends. CDR3 size: 16 residues. The CDR3 DNA reads TGTGCCAGCAGTGAGGCTTGGGGGGATCATTATGAAAAACTGTTTTTT. It codes for CASSEAWGDHYEKLFF.

This clonotype came up many times. The chain joins TRBV7-6 to TRBJ1-6; no definite D call. V lost 1 base to trimming and J lost 12 bases, with 7 bases between them. This CDR3 comprises 12 residues. Germline V gives CDR1 SGHVS, CDR2 FNYEAQ. The CDR3: CASSLGVGPLHF. The CDR3 DNA is TGTGCCAGCAGCTTAGGAGTCGGACCCCTCCACTTT.

In its sample, this clonotype was seen many times. The V gene is TRBV4-1, the J gene TRBJ1-4; 7 nucleotides line up with TRBD1. The CDR3 is 12 residues long. CDR1 and CDR2 from the germline V gene are MGHRA and YSYEKL. Losses at the gene ends were 3 bases for V and 8 bases for J; bases not matched to a gene: 0. For the CDR3, the DNA is TGCGCCAGCAGCCAGGGACAGGAAAAACTGTTTTTT. Translation: CASSQGQEKLFF.

A few counts support this clonotype. The J gene is TRBJ2-3, the V gene TRBV7-9, with a weak D call TRBD2 (6 bases). Germline V gene sequence: CDR1 SEHNR, CDR2 FQNEAQ (reference sequence). V was pared by 7 bases and J by 2 bases, with 19 bases between. This CDR3 has 16 amino acids. The CDR3: CASIRGRSRDTDTQYF. The CDR3 DNA sequence: TGTGCCAGCATCCGGGGGAGGAGCAGGGACACAGATACGCAGTATTTT. Variable domain in full (rest from reference TRBV7-9 and TRBJ2-3): DTGVSQNPRHKITKRGQNVTFRCDPISEHNRLYWYRQTLGQGPEFLTYFQNEAQLEKSRLLSDRFSAERPKGSFSTLEIQRTEQGDSAMYLCASIRGRSRDTDTQYFGPGTRLTVL.

This clonotype appeared a few times. The CDR3 nucleotides are TGTGCCAGCAGCGAACTAGCGGGGACTGGAGAGCAGTACTTC. Amino acids: CASSELAGTGEQYF. This chain connects TRBV7-9 to TRBJ2-7; 10 bases agree with TRBD2. The CDR3 is made up of 14 amino acids. Unmatched junction bases numbered 8, after V lost 5 bases and J lost 7 bases. Germline CDR1 reads SEHNR; CDR2 reads FQNEAQ (reference sequence). Supplemented by reference TRBV7-9 and TRBJ2-7, the full variable domain reads DTGVSQNPRHKITKRGQNVTFRCDPISEHNRLYWYRQTLGQGPEFLTYFQNEAQLEKSRLLSDRFSAERPKGSFSTLEIQRTEQGDSAMYLCASSELAGTGEQYFGPGTRLTVT.